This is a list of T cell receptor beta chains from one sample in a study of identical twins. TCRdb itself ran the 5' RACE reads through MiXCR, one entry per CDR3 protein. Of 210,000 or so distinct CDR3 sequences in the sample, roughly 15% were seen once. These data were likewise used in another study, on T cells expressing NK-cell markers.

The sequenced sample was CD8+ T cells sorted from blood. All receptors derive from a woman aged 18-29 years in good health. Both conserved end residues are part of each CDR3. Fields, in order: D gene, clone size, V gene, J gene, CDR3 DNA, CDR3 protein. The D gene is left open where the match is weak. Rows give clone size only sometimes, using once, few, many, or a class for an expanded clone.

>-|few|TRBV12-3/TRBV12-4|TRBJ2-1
TGTGCCAGCACAAACGGGGATGAGCAGTTCTTC
CASTNGDEQFF
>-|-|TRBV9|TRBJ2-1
TGTGCCAGCAGCCCCGGACAGAACTACAATGAGCAGTTCTTC
CASSPGQNYNEQFF
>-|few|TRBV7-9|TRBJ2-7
TGTGCCAGCAGCCCCGTTTCAGCGGGTCAATACGAGCAGTACTTC
CASSPVSAGQYEQYF
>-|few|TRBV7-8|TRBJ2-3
TGTGCCAGCAGCCATCTAGCTACTAGCACAGATACGCAGTATTTT
CASSHLATSTDTQYF
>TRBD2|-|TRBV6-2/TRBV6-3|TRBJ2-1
TGTGCCAGCAGCCAATACTTAGCGGGAGGGTACAATGAGCAGTTCTTC
CASSQYLAGGYNEQFF
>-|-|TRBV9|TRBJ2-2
TGTGCCAGCAGCAGTAGAGGCGGGGTGGGGAACACCGGGGAGCTGTTTTTT
CASSSRGGVGNTGELFF
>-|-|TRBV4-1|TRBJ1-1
TGCGCCAGCAGCCAAGAAGGAAAGTCCGAAGCTTTCTTT
CASSQEGKSEAFF
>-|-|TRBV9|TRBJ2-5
TGTGCCAGCAGCGTAATGTCAGGAGAGACCCAGTACTTC
CASSVMSGETQYF
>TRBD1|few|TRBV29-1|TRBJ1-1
TGCAGCGTGCCCGGGACAGGGACGAACACTGAAGCTTTCTTT
CSVPGTGTNTEAFF
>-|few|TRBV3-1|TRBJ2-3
TGTGCCAGCAGCCAAGAACTGACCTTAGATACGCAGTATTTT
CASSQELTLDTQYF
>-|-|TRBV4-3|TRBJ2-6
TGCGCCAGCAGCCACCGAGTGTCGGGACGGAGTTACTCTGGGGCCAACGTCCTGACTTTC
CASSHRVSGRSYSGANVLTF
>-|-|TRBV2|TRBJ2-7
TGTGCCAGCAGTGGCGAGAGTATAGGGATGGCCTACGAGCAGTACTTC
CASSGESIGMAYEQYF
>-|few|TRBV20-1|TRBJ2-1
TGCAGTGCTAGACCCGGACACAATGAGCAGTTCTTC
CSARPGHNEQFF
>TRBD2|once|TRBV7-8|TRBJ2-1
TGTGCCAGCAGCCCCTTCATTTTTAGCGGGGGGGGGTTCTTC
CASSPFIFSGGGFF
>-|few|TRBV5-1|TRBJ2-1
TGCGCCAGCAGCTTGGACGACCTCTACAATGAGCAGTTCTTC
CASSLDDLYNEQFF
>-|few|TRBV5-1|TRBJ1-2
TGCGCCAGCAGCTTACTAAACCGGGACAACCTAGCTAACTATGGCTACACCTTC
CASSLLNRDNLANYGYTF
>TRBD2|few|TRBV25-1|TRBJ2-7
TGTGCCAGCAGTGCCCCCCTAGCGGGAACCTCCTACGAGCAGTACTTC
CASSAPLAGTSYEQYF
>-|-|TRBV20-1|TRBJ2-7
TGCAGTGCTAGAGAAAGGGGCGACGGGGCCAAGAGGGAGCAGTACTTC
CSARERGDGAKREQYF
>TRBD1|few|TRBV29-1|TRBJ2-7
TGCAGCGTTCTGAGACAGGGATACGAGCAGTACTTC
CSVLRQGYEQYF
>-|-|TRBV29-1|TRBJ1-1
TGCAGCGTTGTCCACACGAACACTGAAGCTTTCTTT
CSVVHTNTEAFF
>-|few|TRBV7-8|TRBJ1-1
TGTGCCAGCAGCTCGGGTGATGGGGACACTGAAGCTTTCTTT
CASSSGDGDTEAFF
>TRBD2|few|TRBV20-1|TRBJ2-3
TGCAGTGCTTCCCTTAGCGGGAGGGAGGCAGATACGCAGTATTTT
CSASLSGREADTQYF
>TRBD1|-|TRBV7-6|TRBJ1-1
TGTGCTAGCAGTTGGAACCGGGACAGGGCCACAATCCGTAATGGGAACACTGAAGCTTTCTTT
CASSWNRDRATIRNGNTEAFF
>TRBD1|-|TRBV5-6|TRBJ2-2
TGTGCCAGCAGCTTGGGGACAGGGGGCATCACCGGGGAGCTGTTTTTT
CASSLGTGGITGELFF
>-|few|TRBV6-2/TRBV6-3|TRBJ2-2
TGTGCCAGCTTCGGAGGTGTAGCCGGGGAGCTGTTTTTT
CASFGGVAGELFF
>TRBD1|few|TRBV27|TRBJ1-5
TGTGCCACCGCCGACAGGGGTGGGGAGTTTCAGCCCCAGCATTTT
CATADRGGEFQPQHF
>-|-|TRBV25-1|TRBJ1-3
TGTGCCAGCAGTGAAGACGGGGCTGGAAACACCATATATTTT
CASSEDGAGNTIYF
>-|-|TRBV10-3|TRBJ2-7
TGTGCCATCACCTCGGGGGAGTCCTACGAGCAGTACTTC
CAITSGESYEQYF
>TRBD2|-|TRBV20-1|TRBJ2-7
TGCAGTGCCCCTGAGGGCGGGGGAGGTAACGAGCAGTACTTC
CSAPEGGGGNEQYF
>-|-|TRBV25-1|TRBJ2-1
TGTGCCAGCAGTTTAATCCACAATGAGCAGTTCTTC
CASSLIHNEQFF
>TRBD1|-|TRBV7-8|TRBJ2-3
TGTGCCAGCAGCTTAGCGCTGAGGGACAGGGGGACAGATACGCAGTATTTT
CASSLALRDRGTDTQYF
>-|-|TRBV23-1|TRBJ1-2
TGCGCCAGCAGTCACCCATACGCAGGGTGGGACTATGGCTACACCTTC
CASSHPYAGWDYGYTF
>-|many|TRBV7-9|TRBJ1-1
TGTGCCAGCAGCTTAGCGGTGTTGGGGGATGAAGCTTTCTTT
CASSLAVLGDEAFF
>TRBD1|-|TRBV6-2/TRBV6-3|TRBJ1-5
TGTGCCAGCAGTTACCCCCGCAGGGGGAACAGCAATCAGCCCCAGCATTTT
CASSYPRRGNSNQPQHF
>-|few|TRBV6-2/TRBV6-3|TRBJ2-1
TGTGCCAGCAGGGGGGGTGAGCAGTTCTTC
CASRGGEQFF
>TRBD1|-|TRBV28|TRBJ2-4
TGTGCCAGCAGTTCTCCCCCAGGGGGCTTTGATTATGCCAAAAACATTCAGTACTTC
CASSSPPGGFDYAKNIQYF
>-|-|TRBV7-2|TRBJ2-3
TGTGCCAGCAGCTCGGACCTCACAGATACGCAGTATTTT
CASSSDLTDTQYF
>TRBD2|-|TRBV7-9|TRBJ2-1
TGTGCCAGCAGCCTATTCACGGGAGGGAATGAGCAGTTCTTC
CASSLFTGGNEQFF
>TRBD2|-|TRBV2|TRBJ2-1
TGTGCCAGCAGTGACCTAACTAGCGCCTCGAGCTCCTACAATGAGCAGTTCTTC
CASSDLTSASSSYNEQFF
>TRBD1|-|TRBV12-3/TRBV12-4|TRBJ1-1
TGTGCCAGCAGTTCTCCCCACAGGGGCCACACTGAAGCTTTCTTT
CASSSPHRGHTEAFF
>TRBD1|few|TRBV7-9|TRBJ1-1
TGTGCCAGCAGCACAGGACAGGGGGTTAACACTGAAGCTTTCTTT
CASSTGQGVNTEAFF
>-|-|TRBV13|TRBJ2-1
TGTGCCAGCACGGGGCAGGGGTATGAGCAGTTCTTC
CASTGQGYEQFF